A single sample is the source of the 5 T cell receptor beta chains below, sequenced in a study of regulatory T cells in long-lasting Graves disease. Time point: newly diagnosed GD, antithyroid drugs for less than 3 months. RNA isolated from PBMCs was used to make the TCR library. According to the study, TCR beta libraries were built with iRepertoire HTBI primers and CDR3-region Arm-PCR. MiXCR, run by TCRdb on the multiplex PCR reads, gives a single entry per CDR3 protein. The sample contains some 500,000 distinct CDR3 sequences, about 15% of which appear only once. The same sample was also used in a study of T cells in Graves' hyperthyroidism and ophthalmopathy.

This specimen consisted of peripheral blood mononuclear cells (PBMCs), obtained at new diagnosis, from a patient treated with antithyroid drugs. The source is a woman aged 40 to 65 with Graves disease.

This clonotype showed up many times. This chain joins TRBV10-3 and TRBJ1-1; possibly TRBD1 for D (5 bases). Per germline, CDR1 ENHRY and CDR2 SYGVKD. The CDR3 spans 14 residues. Trimming shortened V by 1 base and J by 5 bases, and 11 bases separated the two germline ends. CDR3 sequence reads: CAISEFRGRTEAFF. Here the CDR3 DNA reads TGTGCCATCAGTGAGTTCCGGGGCCGGACTGAAGCTTTCTTT.

This clonotype was observed at least ten times. The chain combines TRBV12-3 or TRBV12-4 with TRBJ2-3, with unresolved D. This CDR3 region has 13 residues. V lost 7 bases, J lost 1 base, and 9 bases lay in between. This CDR3 reads CASITAGTDTQYF. CDR3 nucleotide sequence: TGTGCCAGCATCACCGCGGGCACAGATACGCAGTATTTT.

About this clonotype: At one boundary the junction diverges from the germline segment, which might be a read error. The chain employs TRBV6-1 and TRBJ1-2; D is perhaps TRBD1 (6 bases). The CDR3 is 16 residues long. CDR1 is MNHNS, CDR2 SASEGT, per germline. The CDR3 reads CASSEAGTPGFYDYTF. CDR3 in DNA: TGTGCCAGCAGTGAAGCGGGGACACCTGGTTTTTATGACTACACCTTC.

About this clonotype itself: A read error may explain this, as a much larger clone is one base away. The chain combines TRBV2 with TRBJ1-1; 7 nucleotides line up with TRBD1. With 6 bases clipped from V and 0 bases from J, the junction kept 4 bases outside the gene matches. Germline CDR1 reads SNHLY; CDR2 reads FYNNEI. This CDR3 contains 14 residues. CDR3 region: CASRGQFMNTEAFF. DNA for the CDR3: TGTGCCAGCAGGGGACAGTTCATGAACACTGAAGCTTTCTTT.

This clonotype has at least ten counts. This chain uses TRBV28 with TRBJ2-4; D is ambiguous. The CDR3 loop spans 16 amino acids. From germline, CDR1 is MDHEN and CDR2 SYDVKM. V lost 8 bases and J lost 1, with 18 bases in between. As DNA, the CDR3 is TGTGCCAGCTGTACCCTAAGGGCCGAGGCCAAAAACATTCAGTACTTC. Translated: CASCTLRAEAKNIQYF.